This TCR beta chain was identified during a study of blood T cell repertoires in COVID-19. The overall study: The analysed material was cDNA or gDNA that came from T cells, B-cell-depleted T cells, or PBMCs.

The CDR3 contains 17 residues. V shed 10 bases and J 3 bases; nucleotides not matched to a gene: 18. Germline V gives CDR1 MDHEN, CDR2 SYDVKM. Authors' analysis steps: Amplification with reference gene primers provided the estimates of nucleated cell counts. The method was immunoSEQ multiplex PCR; TCRdb's version includes in-frame clones alone and lacks a portion of them. The V and J calls and the clone size are those of that table, but D and trimming were determined from the DNA. The sample carries about 190,000 clones, around 80% recorded once. The source is a woman aged 45-65 years with acute or convalescent COVID-19. The chain recombines TRBV28 with TRBJ2-1, with 7 bases lining up with TRBD2. Sequencing was done on a sample of peripheral blood. The CDR3: CAITGLPHRRDYNEQFF. The DNA for the CDR3 is TGTGCCATCACGGGACTACCTCACCGCCGGGACTACAATGAGCAGTTCTTC.